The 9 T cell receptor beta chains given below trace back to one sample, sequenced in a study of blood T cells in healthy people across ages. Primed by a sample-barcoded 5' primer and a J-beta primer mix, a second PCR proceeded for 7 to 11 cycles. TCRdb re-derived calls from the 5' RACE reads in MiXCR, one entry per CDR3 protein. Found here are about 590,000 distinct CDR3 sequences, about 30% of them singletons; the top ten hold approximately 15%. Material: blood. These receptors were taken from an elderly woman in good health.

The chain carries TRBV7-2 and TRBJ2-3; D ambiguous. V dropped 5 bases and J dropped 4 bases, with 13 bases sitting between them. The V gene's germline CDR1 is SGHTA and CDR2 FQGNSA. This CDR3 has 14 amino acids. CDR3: CASSIPAIADTQYF. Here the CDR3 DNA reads TGTGCCAGCAGCATACCCGCGATCGCAGATACGCAGTATTTT.

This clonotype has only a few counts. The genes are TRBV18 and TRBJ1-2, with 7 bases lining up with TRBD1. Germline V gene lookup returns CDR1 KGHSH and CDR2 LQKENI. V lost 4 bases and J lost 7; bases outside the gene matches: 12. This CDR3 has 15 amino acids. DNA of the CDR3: TGTGCCAGCTCACGTGGGACAGAGACGTTCGGTGGCTACACCTTC. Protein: CASSRGTETFGGYTF.

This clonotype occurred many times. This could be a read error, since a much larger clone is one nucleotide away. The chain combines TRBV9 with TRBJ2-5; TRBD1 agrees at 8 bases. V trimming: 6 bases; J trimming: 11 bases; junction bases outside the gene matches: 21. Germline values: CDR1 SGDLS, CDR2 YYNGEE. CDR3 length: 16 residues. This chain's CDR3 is CASTRGARGLSNEQYF. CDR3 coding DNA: TGTGCCAGCACTCGAGGGGCCAGGGGGCTATCCAATGAGCAGTACTTC. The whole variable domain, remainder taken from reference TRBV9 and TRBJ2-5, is DSGVTQTPKHLITATGQRVTLRCSPRSGDLSVYWYQQSLDQGLQFLIQYYNGEERAKGNILERFSAQQFPDLHSELNLSSLELGDSALYFCASTRGARGLSNEQYFGPGTRLLVL.

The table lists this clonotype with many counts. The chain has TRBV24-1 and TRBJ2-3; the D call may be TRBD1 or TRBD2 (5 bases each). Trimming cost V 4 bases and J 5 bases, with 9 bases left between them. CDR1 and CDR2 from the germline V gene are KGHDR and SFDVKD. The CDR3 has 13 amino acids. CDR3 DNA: TGTGCCACCAGTGACTGGGACGAAGATACGCAGTATTTT. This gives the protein CATSDWDEDTQYF.

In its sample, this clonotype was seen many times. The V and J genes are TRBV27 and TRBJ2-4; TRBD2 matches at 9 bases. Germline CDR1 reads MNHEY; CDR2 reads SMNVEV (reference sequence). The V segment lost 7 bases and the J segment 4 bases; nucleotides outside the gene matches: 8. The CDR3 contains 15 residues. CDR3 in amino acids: CASKVAGESKNIQYF. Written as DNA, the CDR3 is TGTGCCAGCAAGGTAGCGGGGGAGTCGAAAAACATTCAGTACTTC.

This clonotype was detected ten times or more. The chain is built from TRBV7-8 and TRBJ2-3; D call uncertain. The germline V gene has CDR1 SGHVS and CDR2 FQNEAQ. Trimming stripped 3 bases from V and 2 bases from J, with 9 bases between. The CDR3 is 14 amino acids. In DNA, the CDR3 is TGTGCCAGCAGCTTTAGAGGATACACAGATACGCAGTATTTT. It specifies CASSFRGYTDTQYF. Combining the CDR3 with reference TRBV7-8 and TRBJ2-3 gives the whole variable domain GAGVSQSPRYKVAKRGQDVALRCDPISGHVSLFWYQQALGQGPEFLTYFQNEAQLDKSGLPSDRFFAERPEGSVSTLKIQRTQQEDSAVYLCASSFRGYTDTQYFGPGTRLTVL.

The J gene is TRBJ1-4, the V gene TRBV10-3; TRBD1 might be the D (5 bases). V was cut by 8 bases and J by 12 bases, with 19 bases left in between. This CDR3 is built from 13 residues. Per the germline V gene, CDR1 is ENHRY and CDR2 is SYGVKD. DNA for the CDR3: TGTGCCATCGGAGAGGGGTTGGGAGAAGAACTGTTTTTT. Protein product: CAIGEGLGEELFF.

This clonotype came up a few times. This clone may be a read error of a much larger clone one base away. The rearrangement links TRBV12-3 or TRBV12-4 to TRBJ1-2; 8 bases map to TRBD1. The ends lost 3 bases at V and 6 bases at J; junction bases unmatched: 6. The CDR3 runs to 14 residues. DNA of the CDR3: TGTGCCAGCAGTTTCGGACAGGGTTGTAATGGCTACACCTTC. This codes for CASSFGQGCNGYTF.

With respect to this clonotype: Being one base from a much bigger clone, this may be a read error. CDR3 coding DNA: TGTGCCGGCAGTTCCTCCCGGGAGGGCCCTAACACTGAAGCTTTCTTT. Encoded protein: CAGSSSREGPNTEAFF. This rearrangement joins TRBV27 to TRBJ1-1; D uncertain. Germline lookup yields CDR1 MNHEY and CDR2 SMNVEV (reference sequence). This CDR3 is 16 amino acids long.